This T cell receptor beta chain was identified in a study of OX40 agonist ivuxolimab in advanced cancers. Background on the whole study: The costimulatory receptor OX40 (CD134) was targeted by ivuxolimab, a fully human IgG2 agonistic monoclonal antibody. Intravenous ivuxolimab was administered to patients every 2 weeks at six dose levels: 0.01, 0.1, 0.3, 1.5, 3 and 10 mg/kg. Of the approximately 50 dose-escalation patients, hepatocellular carcinoma was present in about 20, melanoma in approximately 15, renal cell carcinoma in 9 and head and neck cancer in 9. In the dose-escalation cohort, 82.7% of patients were male, and the mean age was roughly 60 years with a range of 23 to 79. Prior anti-PD-1, anti-PD-L1 or anti-CTLA-4 therapy was permitted, and less than 45% of dose-escalation patients had received checkpoint inhibitors. Partial responses were achieved by three dose-escalation patients, of whom one had hepatocellular carcinoma and two had cutaneous melanoma. Peripheral TCRbeta sequencing aimed to test whether ivuxolimab altered TCR sequence diversity and caused clonal T-cell expansion. The paper describes the monotherapy dose-escalation part (N of about 52 patients) of the phase I trial of ivuxolimab.

CDR1 MNHEY and CDR2 SVGAGI are derived from the germline V gene. CDR3 length: 15 amino acids, cysteine to phenylalanine. Only the CDR3 DNA stays, 45 bases, in frame from base 1. V gives up 6 bases and J gives up 0 bases, and the segment between their germline ends measures 9 bases. Patients with a history of autoimmune disease or receiving systemic immunosuppression were excluded from the trial. Peripheral blood for TCR sequencing was collected from all dose cohorts at baseline, on cycle 4 day 1, and on cycle 7 day 1. The samples were drawn from a first-in-human, open-label, multicenter phase I dose-escalation trial of ivuxolimab. Adults with locally advanced or metastatic melanoma, renal cell, hepatocellular, or head and neck squamous cell carcinoma were enrolled in the trial. Before TCR sequencing, CD4+ T cells and CD8+ T cells from peripheral blood were sorted into separate populations. This clone was observed once. It has no known antigen specificity. Per-base quality was not reported, and no clone a single base away is much larger than it.

Genomic DNA was isolated from the sorted cells so that the TCRbeta CDR3 region could be sequenced. TCRbeta CDR3 regions were sequenced using the immunoSEQ Assay. The source is immuneACCESS, and TCRdb retained only in-frame sequences with V and J called. Part of the clones is not carried over; for the studies checked, unresolved V genes explain less than half of this, and the remainder is unexplained. The sample profile shows more than 50,000 clones; 79% of them were found once. More than 0.9% of the sample goes to the ten largest clones. General findings and caveats noted by the study authors: Partial responders in the 0.1-3.0 mg/kg groups had among the lowest normalized peripheral clonal expansion, especially among CD8+ T cells. After ivuxolimab, more expanded clones were found on average in CD8+ T cells than in CD4+ T cells. Low levels of normalized T-cell clonal expansion were also seen in some patients who did not respond. At doses from 0.1 to 3.0 mg/kg, clonal expansion was seen in both CD4+ and CD8+ blood T cells between baseline and week 6. The antigen specificity of the peripheral T cells that underwent clonal expansion was not determined.

This clonotype was obtained from an adult with an advanced solid tumor such as melanoma, head and neck, liver or kidney cancer. The input for sequencing was CD4+ or CD8+ T cells sorted from blood, taken in a trial of the OX40 agonist ivuxolimab. The rearranged chain carries TRBV6-5 and TRBJ2-6; the D gene is possibly TRBD1 or TRBD2, with 5 bases matching each. The nucleotide sequence reads as follows: TGTGCCAGCAGGGGGGATTTCTCTGGGGCCAACGTCCTGACTTTC. Its translation reads: CASRGDFSGANVLTF.